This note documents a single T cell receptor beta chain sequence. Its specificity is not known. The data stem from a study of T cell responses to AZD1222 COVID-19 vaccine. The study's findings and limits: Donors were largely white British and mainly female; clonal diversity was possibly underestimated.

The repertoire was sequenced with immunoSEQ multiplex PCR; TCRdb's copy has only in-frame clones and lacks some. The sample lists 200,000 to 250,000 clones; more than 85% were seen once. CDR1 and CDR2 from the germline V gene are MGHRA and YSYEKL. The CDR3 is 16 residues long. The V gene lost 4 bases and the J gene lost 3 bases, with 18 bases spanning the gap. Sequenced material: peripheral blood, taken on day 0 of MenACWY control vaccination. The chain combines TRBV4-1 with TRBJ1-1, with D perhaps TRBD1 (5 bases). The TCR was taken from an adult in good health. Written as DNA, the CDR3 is TGCGCCAGCAGCCGGTCCCTTCACACGGGACACACTGAAGCTTTCTTT. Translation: CASSRSLHTGHTEAFF.